This T cell receptor (beta chain) was obtained from a study of technical replicates of blood from a handful of donors. This CDR3 spans 16 amino acids. CDR1 is MGHRA and CDR2 is YSYEKL in the germline V gene. V lost 4 bases, J lost 2 bases, and 7 bases stayed unmatched. Assay: immunoSEQ multiplex PCR; the TCRdb copy retains only in-frame clones and omits some. The sample comprises tens of thousands of clones, 93% of which are singletons, and 0.2% to 0.3% rests with the top ten. Material for sequencing was T cells isolated from PBMCs. The rearrangement uses TRBV4-1 and TRBJ2-5, with TRBD2 matching over 10 bases. This receptor was obtained from a human donor in good health. The CDR3 spells CASSREPTSGQETQYF. The CDR3 DNA follows: TGCGCCAGCAGCCGGGAACCGACTAGCGGGCAAGAGACCCAGTACTTC.